Following are 21 T cell receptor beta chains from one sample sequenced in a study of cytomegalovirus exposure and HLA in healthy donors. Researchers ran the PCR with 60 Vbeta and 13 Jbeta primers. TCRdb keeps only in-frame clones here, not all; method: immunoSEQ multiplex PCR. The repertoire holds more than 130,000 clones, with roughly 76% as singletons. Sample: PBMCs. All receptors come from a man aged 18 to 29 in good health and CMV-seronegative.

CDR3 DNA: TGTGCCAGCAGGGAACTTCAAGAGACCCAGTACTTC. Amino acid sequence: CASRELQETQYF. The chain couples TRBV2 to TRBJ2-5, with D unclear. The CDR3 has 12 residues. CDR1 is SNHLY, CDR2 FYNNEI, per germline. The V gene lost 6 bases and the J gene lost 2 bases, with 7 bases spanning the gap.

This clone came up a few times. V gene TRBV4-1 combines with J gene TRBJ1-3; D is unclear. The CDR3 length is 15 residues. Germline CDR1 reads MGHRA; CDR2 reads YSYEKL. The V end lost 1 base, the J end lost 0 bases, and 7 bases lay between the germline ends. The CDR3 nucleotides are TGCGCCAGCAGCCAAGGTTACAGCTCTGGAAACACCATATATTTT. This codes for CASSQGYSSGNTIYF.

The rearrangement joins TRBV30 to TRBJ2-6; the match to TRBD1 covers 7 bases. V lost 3 bases to trimming and J lost 4 bases; unmatched junction nucleotides: 6. The germline V gene has CDR1 GTSNPN and CDR2 SVGIG (reference sequence). The CDR3 runs 15 residues. In nucleotides, the CDR3 is TGTGCCTGGAGACAGGGGCCGACAGGGGCCAACGTCCTGACTTTC. Translated: CAWRQGPTGANVLTF.

The chain links TRBV19 to TRBJ2-7; D may be TRBD2 (5 bases). The CDR3 consists of 13 residues. Germline CDR1 reads LNHDA; CDR2 reads SQIVND (reference sequence). The V and J ends lost 5 bases and 3 bases respectively, with 11 bases between them. The CDR3 region has the DNA TGTGCCAGTAGTCCGGGGTATGGCTACGAGCAGTACTTC. Translation gives CASSPGYGYEQYF.

This sequence joins TRBV6-4 and TRBJ1-2, with D possibly matching TRBD1 (6 bases). Between the trimmed V and J ends, which lost 6 bases and 3 bases, there was a span of 17 bases. Germline V gene sequence: CDR1 MRHNA, CDR2 SNTAGT. The CDR3 totals 15 residues. CDR3 sequence (DNA): TGTGCCAGCAGCCCCAGCGGGACATTACACTATGGCTACACCTTC. It encodes CASSPSGTLHYGYTF.

The chain couples TRBV5-4 to TRBJ2-3; 8 bases are a match to TRBD2. Trimming at V came to 4 bases and at J to 4 bases, leaving 8 bases not matched to a gene. CDR1 SGHNT and CDR2 YYREEE come from the germline V gene (reference sequence). The CDR3 sequence is 15 residues long. The CDR3 reads CASSPGLVGSDTQYF. For the CDR3, the DNA is TGTGCCAGCAGCCCGGGACTAGTTGGTTCAGATACGCAGTATTTT.

The rearrangement links TRBV19 to TRBJ2-1; possible D gene TRBD2, 6 bases. CDR3 length equals 14 residues. The germline V and J ends were trimmed by 1 base and 9 bases, with 13 bases remaining between them. The V gene's germline CDR1 is LNHDA and CDR2 SQIVND (reference sequence). The CDR3 reads CASSIVGGTSEQFF. For the CDR3, the DNA is TGTGCCAGTAGTATAGTCGGCGGGACGAGTGAGCAGTTCTTC.

This sequence joins TRBV27 and TRBJ2-1; D unclear. Per the germline V gene, CDR1 is MNHEY and CDR2 is SMNVEV (reference sequence). With 6 bases removed from V and 6 bases from J, the gap between germline ends came to 9 bases. This CDR3 comprises 12 residues. DNA of the CDR3: TGTGCCAGCAGCACCGACATCAATGAGCAGTTCTTC. The encoded protein is CASSTDINEQFF.

This clone was observed a single time. This chain uses TRBV15 with TRBJ2-5; 8 nucleotides align to TRBD1. The J call may not be correct, given that the DNA end is closer to TRBJ2-7. The CDR3 length is 15 residues. Germline V gene lookup returns CDR1 LNHNV and CDR2 YYDKDF (reference sequence). CDR3 nucleotide sequence: TGTGCCACCAGCAAAAAAACAGGGGGCTCCTACGAGCAGTACTTC. Its translation is CATSKKTGGSYEQYF.

This clone was counted between two and nine times. The rearrangement joins TRBV6-5 to TRBJ1-1; D might be TRBD1 (5 bases). There are 16 residues in the CDR3. Germline V lookup: CDR1 MNHEY, CDR2 SVGAGI. Trimming removed 0 bases at V and 0 bases at J, with 11 bases between. In DNA form, the CDR3 reads TGTGCCAGCAGTTACTCTGGGGCAGGCTTGAACACTGAAGCTTTCTTT. Translation: CASSYSGAGLNTEAFF.

V usage is TRBV10-3 and J usage is TRBJ2-5, with 11 nucleotides matching TRBD1. Germline V gene data show CDR1 as ENHRY and CDR2 as SYGVKD. The J segment lost 7 bases and the V segment lost 3 bases, leaving 7 bases of the junction unmatched. The CDR3 is 15 amino acids. This CDR3 reads CAISEQDRGRGTQYF. Here the CDR3 DNA reads TGTGCCATCAGTGAACAGGACAGGGGGCGAGGGACCCAGTACTTC.

This rearrangement joins TRBV5-8 to TRBJ1-2; the D gene is possibly TRBD1 (5 bases). The CDR3 contains 14 residues. Per the germline V gene, CDR1 is SGHTS and CDR2 is YDEGEE. The V and J ends lost 4 bases and 4 bases respectively, with 14 bases between them. The CDR3 DNA follows: TGTGCCAGCAGCCGGCCCTCGGGGGTCTATGGCTACACCTTC. It codes for CASSRPSGVYGYTF.

This chain joins TRBV5-4 and TRBJ1-4, with 7 positions matching TRBD1. CDR1 is SGHNT and CDR2 is YYREEE in the germline V gene (reference sequence). CDR3 length: 14 amino acids. V lost 3 bases to trimming and J lost 8 bases; unmatched junction nucleotides: 7. The CDR3 DNA sequence: TGTGCCAGCAGCTCCCTAGCAGGGGGGGAAAAACTGTTTTTT. The encoded protein is CASSSLAGGEKLFF.

The chain is built from TRBV25-1 and TRBJ1-2; no reliable D call. This CDR3 comprises 14 residues. The germline V and J ends were trimmed by 3 bases and 1 base, with 9 bases remaining between them. Germline V gene sequence: CDR1 MGHDK, CDR2 SYGVNS. The CDR3 reads CASSEGTFNYGYTF. DNA of the CDR3: TGTGCCAGCAGTGAGGGCACCTTTAACTATGGCTACACCTTC.

The V gene is TRBV18, the J gene TRBJ2-3; 8 bases are a match to TRBD2. V shed 0 bases and J 4 bases; nucleotides not matched to a gene: 6. The CDR3 extends over 16 amino acids. The V gene's germline CDR1 is KGHSH and CDR2 LQKENI. As DNA, the CDR3 is TGTGCCAGCTCACCACCGCTGACTAGCGTCGCAGATACGCAGTATTTT. Translating gives CASSPPLTSVADTQYF.

This rearrangement joins TRBV4-1 to TRBJ2-7; TRBD2 matches 13 bases. CDR1 is MGHRA and CDR2 is YSYEKL in the germline V gene. The CDR3 is made up of 15 amino acids. The V gene end was trimmed by 4 bases and the J gene end by 5 bases; junction bases not matched to a gene: 5. The CDR3 region is CASSPWTSGGDEQYF. The CDR3 DNA reads as TGCGCCAGCAGCCCCTGGACTAGCGGGGGCGACGAGCAGTACTTC.

This clone was counted a few times. The chain couples TRBV2 to TRBJ2-3, with 7 bases that match TRBD1. The trim removed 11 bases at V and 7 bases at J, leaving 9 bases unmatched. The CDR3 length is 12 residues. Looked up from germline, CDR1 is SNHLY and CDR2 is FYNNEI. The CDR3 nucleotides are TGTGCCGGACACAGGGGCGGGTATACGCAGTATTTT. Translated: CAGHRGGYTQYF.

This chain connects TRBV4-2 to TRBJ2-5; the match to TRBD1 covers 11 bases. Per germline, CDR1 LGHNA and CDR2 YNFKEQ. Trimming removed 0 bases from V and 3 bases from J; junction bases left unmatched: 6. The CDR3 is made up of 17 amino acids. For the CDR3, the DNA is TGTGCCAGCAGCCAAGATGGTCCGGGACAGGGGGAAGAGACCCAGTACTTC. Its protein is CASSQDGPGQGEETQYF.

The chain has TRBV7-3 and TRBJ2-7; 7 positions match TRBD1. V lost 5 bases and J lost 6; bases outside the gene matches: 13. The germline gives CDR1 SGHTA, CDR2 FQGTGA. The CDR3 runs to 15 residues. The CDR3 region is CASSHMTGNGGEQYF. CDR3 bases: TGTGCCAGCAGCCATATGACAGGGAATGGGGGCGAGCAGTACTTC.

The J gene is TRBJ1-2, the V gene TRBV7-2, with 7 bases fitting TRBD1. The CDR3 is made up of 16 amino acids. Germline V CDR1 and CDR2: SGHTA, FQGNSA. Germline trimming cut 5 bases from V and 8 bases from J; bases unmatched to any gene: 17. CDR3 residues: CASSLSLTRQGAGYTF. The DNA for the CDR3 is TGTGCCAGCAGCCTGAGCCTTACGAGACAGGGAGCAGGCTACACCTTC.

This sequence joins TRBV2 and TRBJ2-7; TRBD1 aligns across 9 bases. The CDR3 runs 14 residues. With V trimmed by 7 bases and J by 3 bases, 7 bases remained unmatched. The germline V gene has CDR1 SNHLY and CDR2 FYNNEI. The CDR3 loop reads CASKGGTGLYEQYF. CDR3 nucleotides: TGTGCCAGCAAGGGTGGGACAGGGCTCTACGAGCAGTACTTC.